The 19 T cell receptor beta chains reported below all come from one sample, sequenced in a study of cytomegalovirus exposure and HLA in healthy donors. Use of 60 Vbeta and 13 Jbeta primers characterized the PCR. The assay was immunoSEQ multiplex PCR, and TCRdb's table has in-frame clones only and misses some. This sample has 150,000 to 200,000 clones, with around 85% found just once. Source material: PBMCs. The receptors originated from a man aged 18 to 29 in good health and CMV-seropositive.

V and J are TRBV19 and TRBJ1-1, with a weak D call TRBD1 (5 bases). V was trimmed by 5 bases and J by 3 bases, leaving 25 bases between them. CDR3 length: 18 residues. From germline, CDR1 is LNHDA and CDR2 SQIVND (reference sequence). This CDR3 is CASSPPGGEEPADTEAFF. The CDR3 DNA is TGTGCCAGTAGTCCCCCCGGAGGGGAGGAGCCGGCTGACACTGAAGCTTTCTTT. Drawing the rest from reference TRBV19 and TRBJ1-1, the complete variable domain is DGGITQSPKYLFRKEGQNVTLSCEQNLNHDAMYWYRQDPGQGLRLIYYSQIVNDFQKGDIAEGYSVSREKKESFPLTVTSAQKNPTAFYLCASSPPGGEEPADTEAFFGQGTRLTVV.

This clone was observed a handful of times. The chain has TRBV7-9 and TRBJ2-5; 14 bases align to TRBD2. The V gene's germline CDR1 is SEHNR and CDR2 FQNEAQ (reference sequence). The CDR3 runs to 17 residues. J was trimmed by 5 bases and V by 4 bases; bases with no gene match: 9. The CDR3 nucleotides read TGTGCCAGCAGCTCCGGACTAGCGGGGGGCCTGGGGGAGACCCAGTACTTC. It codes for CASSSGLAGGLGETQYF.

The genes are TRBV28 and TRBJ2-7; TRBD1 matches at 7 bases. Trimming took 4 bases from V and 2 from J; bases not matched to a gene: 5. The CDR3 length is 14 residues. Germline CDR1 MDHEN, CDR2 SYDVKM. The CDR3 DNA follows: TGTGCCAGCAGTTACAGGGGTCGTGCCTACGAGCAGTACTTC. Amino acid sequence: CASSYRGRAYEQYF.

The chain links TRBV5-1 to TRBJ2-3; D might be TRBD1 (6 bases). Germline V lookup: CDR1 SGHRS, CDR2 YFSETQ. Deletions cut 4 bases from V and 2 bases from J, with 17 bases between. The CDR3 extends over 16 amino acids. The CDR3 reads CASSQVLTGDTDTQYF. CDR3 sequence (DNA): TGCGCCAGCAGCCAAGTACTGACAGGAGACACAGATACGCAGTATTTT.

The rearrangement links TRBV7-6 to TRBJ2-7, with D possibly matching TRBD1 (6 bases). The CDR3 has 14 amino acids. V was clipped by 8 bases and J by 0 bases, with 14 bases between them. Germline CDR1 is SGHVS and CDR2 is FNYEAQ. In DNA form, the CDR3 reads TGTGCCAGCGGCCGGGCAGGGGACTCCTACGAGCAGTACTTC. This translates into CASGRAGDSYEQYF.

This chain connects TRBV5-4 to TRBJ1-6; no clear D. Germline V gives CDR1 SGHNT, CDR2 YYREEE (reference sequence). The CDR3 extends over 15 amino acids. V lost 0 bases to trimming and J lost 6 bases, with 10 bases between them. The CDR3 is CASSLGGQSNSPLHF. CDR3 DNA: TGTGCCAGCAGCTTGGGAGGTCAGAGTAATTCACCCCTCCACTTT. The variable domain in full, completed from reference TRBV5-4 and TRBJ1-6, reads ETGVTQSPTHLIKTRGQQVTLRCSSQSGHNTVSWYQQALGQGPQFIFQYYREEENGRGNFPPRFSGLQFPNYSSELNVNALELDDSALYLCASSLGGQSNSPLHFGNGTRLTVT.

The V call is TRBV25-1, the J call TRBJ1-6; 7 bases fit TRBD1. Germline V gene data show CDR1 as MGHDK and CDR2 as SYGVNS. The CDR3 totals 14 residues. V trimming: 4 bases; J trimming: 7 bases; junction bases outside the gene matches: 4. The CDR3 nucleotides are TGTGCCAGCAGTGGCACGGGACAGAATTCACCCCTCCACTTT. It yields the protein CASSGTGQNSPLHF.

The rearrangement joins TRBV25-1 to TRBJ2-3; 8 nucleotides match TRBD1. Trimming at V came to 3 bases and at J to 6 bases, leaving 8 bases not matched to a gene. This CDR3 is 15 amino acids long. In germline, CDR1 is MGHDK, CDR2 SYGVNS. CDR3 loop: CASSEPRGQGDTQYF. The CDR3 DNA is TGTGCCAGCAGTGAGCCCAGGGGGCAGGGTGATACGCAGTATTTT.

The rearrangement links TRBV19 to TRBJ1-1; 8 bases line up with TRBD1. CDR1 is LNHDA, CDR2 SQIVND, per germline (reference sequence). V dropped 5 bases and J dropped 9; count of bases not matched to a gene: 11. The CDR3 has 14 residues. For the CDR3, the DNA is TGTGCCAGTAGTCTCTTTGGACAGGGAGAGCAAGCTTTCTTT. It specifies CASSLFGQGEQAFF.

This chain links TRBV4-1 with TRBJ2-1; 12 positions agree with TRBD2. This CDR3 spans 16 amino acids. With V trimmed by 4 bases and J by 10 bases, 11 bases remained unmatched. The germline V gene has CDR1 MGHRA and CDR2 YSYEKL. CDR3 nucleotide sequence: TGCGCCAGCAGCCGGCGGACTAGCGGGGCCGGGAGGGAGCAGTTCTTC. Translated, it gives CASSRRTSGAGREQFF.

This chain joins TRBV11-2 and TRBJ2-7; 16 bases are a match to TRBD2. The CDR3 has 16 residues. The ends lost 2 bases at V and 4 bases at J; junction bases unmatched: 2. Per the germline V gene, CDR1 is SGHAT and CDR2 is FQNNGV. DNA for the CDR3: TGTGCCAGCAGCTTACCGGGACTAGCGGGGGGGTACGAGCAGTACTTC. Protein product: CASSLPGLAGGYEQYF.

This chain connects TRBV19 to TRBJ1-2, with D uncertain. The CDR3 is 15 amino acids. Germline CDR1 LNHDA, CDR2 SQIVND (reference sequence). Deletions cut 3 bases from V and 5 bases from J, with 16 bases between. The CDR3 is CASSITLGRTYGYTF. CDR3 DNA sequence: TGTGCCAGTAGTATCACCTTAGGCAGGACTTATGGCTACACCTTC.

V gene TRBV6-1 combines with J gene TRBJ1-3; tentatively, D is TRBD1 (6 bases). The germline V gene encodes CDR1 MNHNS and CDR2 SASEGT. CDR3 length: 15 amino acids. V lost 7 bases to trimming and J lost 0 bases, with 13 bases between them. The DNA of the CDR3 is TGTGCCAGCAAAAACAGGGATCCCTCTGGAAACACCATATATTTT. This encodes CASKNRDPSGNTIYF.

The chain links TRBV19 to TRBJ1-1, with D possibly being TRBD1 (6 bases). The CDR3 sequence is 18 residues long. Germline loops: CDR1 LNHDA, CDR2 SQIVND (reference sequence). With 0 bases removed from V and 4 bases from J, the gap between germline ends came to 21 bases. The CDR3, as DNA: TGTGCCAGTAGTATAGATCGGGGCTACAGGGACCTCTCCACTGAAGCTTTCTTT. Amino acids: CASSIDRGYRDLSTEAFF.

V usage is TRBV23-1 and J usage is TRBJ2-1; 10 bases line up with TRBD1. TRBV23-1 is placed among ORFs of uncertain function. V shed 0 bases and J 0 bases; nucleotides not matched to a gene: 8. The CDR3 runs 19 residues. CDR3 DNA: TGCGCCAGCAGTCAATCGAGGACAGGGGGACCTCACTCCTACAATGAGCAGTTCTTC. The encoded protein is CASSQSRTGGPHSYNEQFF.

This clone appeared once. The J gene is TRBJ1-1, the V gene TRBV14, with 8 bases identical to TRBD1. This CDR3 spans 15 amino acids. Germline V gene data show CDR1 as SGHDN and CDR2 as FVKESK. The trim removed 4 bases at V and 2 bases at J, leaving 6 bases unmatched. The CDR3 here is CASSLRTGFNTEAFF. The CDR3 coding sequence is TGTGCCAGCAGCCTTAGGACAGGGTTTAACACTGAAGCTTTCTTT.

The genes are TRBV11-2 and TRBJ2-5, with D maybe TRBD1 (7 bases). From germline, CDR1 is SGHAT and CDR2 FQNNGV. V was pared by 4 bases and J by 12 bases, with 15 bases between. This CDR3 is built from 12 residues. CDR3 sequence: CASSSSRGAEYF. The DNA of the CDR3 is TGTGCCAGCAGCTCGTCCAGGGGGGCAGAGTACTTC.

The chain joins TRBV10-1 to TRBJ2-3, with D possibly matching TRBD1 (5 bases). V was cut by 0 bases and J by 0 bases, with 7 bases left in between. Germline assignment: CDR1 WNHNN and CDR2 SYGVQD (reference sequence). CDR3 length equals 15 residues. Written as DNA, the CDR3 is TGCGCCAGCAGTGAGTCTTCAGGGAGCACAGATACGCAGTATTTT. Its protein is CASSESSGSTDTQYF.

Concerning this clone itself: The same CDR3 can be traced to other DNA sequences in this sample. The chain combines TRBV7-9 with TRBJ2-7, with 7 bases aligning to TRBD1. In germline, CDR1 is SEHNR, CDR2 FQNEAQ (reference sequence). V gave up 3 bases and J gave up 6 bases; unmatched junction bases: 2. The CDR3 is 12 amino acids. The CDR3 here is CASSLAGGEQYF. The CDR3 DNA sequence: TGTGCCAGCAGCTTGGCAGGGGGCGAGCAGTACTTC.